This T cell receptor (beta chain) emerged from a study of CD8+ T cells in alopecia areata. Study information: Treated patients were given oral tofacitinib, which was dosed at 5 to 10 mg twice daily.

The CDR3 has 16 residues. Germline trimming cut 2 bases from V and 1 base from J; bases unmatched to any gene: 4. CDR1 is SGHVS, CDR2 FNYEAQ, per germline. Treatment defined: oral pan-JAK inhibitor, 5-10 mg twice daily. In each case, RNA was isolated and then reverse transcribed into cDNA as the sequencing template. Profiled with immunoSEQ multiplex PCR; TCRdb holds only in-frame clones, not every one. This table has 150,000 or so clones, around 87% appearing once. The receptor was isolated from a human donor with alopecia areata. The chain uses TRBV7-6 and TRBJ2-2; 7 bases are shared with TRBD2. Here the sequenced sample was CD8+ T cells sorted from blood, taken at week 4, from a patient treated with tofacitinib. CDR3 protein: CASSLIGGGNTGELFF. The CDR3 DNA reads TGTGCCAGCAGCTTAATCGGCGGGGGGAACACCGGGGAGCTGTTTTTT.